This is a list of T cell receptor beta chains from one sample in a study of regulatory T cells in long-lasting Graves disease. TCRdb recomputed calls from the multiplex PCR reads with MiXCR, one row per CDR3 protein. This table holds about 330,000 distinct CDR3 sequences, under 20% found once. This same sample was also taken into another study, of T cells in Graves' hyperthyroidism and ophthalmopathy.

This sample comprised peripheral blood mononuclear cells (PBMCs), obtained at new diagnosis, from a patient treated with antithyroid drugs. The receptors originated from a woman between 18 and 29 years old with Graves disease. CDR3s include the opening cysteine and the closing phenylalanine or tryptophan. The order of the fields is V gene, CDR3 protein.

v_call: TRBV16; cdr3_aa: CASSGQQGITDTQYF
v_call: TRBV11-2; cdr3_aa: CASSLGQGEYEQYF
v_call: TRBV6-5; cdr3_aa: CASSSLRGLGEGEQFF
v_call: TRBV2; cdr3_aa: CAMLTWGHYGYTF
v_call: TRBV27; cdr3_aa: CASFSGSRELFF
v_call: TRBV19; cdr3_aa: CASSKETDTGELFF
v_call: TRBV27; cdr3_aa: CASSVGWRNTEAFF
v_call: TRBV2; cdr3_aa: CASKPAGAGNNEQFF
v_call: TRBV5-1; cdr3_aa: CASSISRDGFGYTF
v_call: TRBV7-9; cdr3_aa: CASSPSSGTGDTEAFF
v_call: TRBV12-3/TRBV12-4; cdr3_aa: CANSLGSTGTNEKLFF
v_call: TRBV6-1; cdr3_aa: CASYRVTAMNTEAFF
v_call: TRBV6-5; cdr3_aa: CASSYNAGTDYEQYF
v_call: TRBV7-2; cdr3_aa: CASSLNSLSSTDTQYF
v_call: TRBV19; cdr3_aa: CASSIPGQGTLHQFF
v_call: TRBV9; cdr3_aa: CASSVASDSNYEQYF
v_call: TRBV18; cdr3_aa: CASSPTKGQGSAYEQYF
v_call: TRBV7-6; cdr3_aa: CASSPLKGPSYEQYF
v_call: TRBV6-2/TRBV6-3; cdr3_aa: CASSRFGAANTGELFF
v_call: TRBV18; cdr3_aa: CASRKGGKLSGANVLTF
v_call: TRBV2; cdr3_aa: CASSEEVIYEQYF
v_call: TRBV12-3/TRBV12-4; cdr3_aa: CASSFSLDRGREGTYEQYF
v_call: TRBV11-2; cdr3_aa: CASSLNSNSYEQYF
v_call: TRBV6-2/TRBV6-3; cdr3_aa: CASTPAVTDTQYF
v_call: TRBV6-1; cdr3_aa: CASRSYLAGGPDTQYF
v_call: TRBV24-1; cdr3_aa: CATSRGVPTYNEQFF
v_call: TRBV27; cdr3_aa: CASSTKGQGAVLGYTF
v_call: TRBV5-1; cdr3_aa: CASSLGVTGQPQHF
v_call: TRBV3-1; cdr3_aa: CASSQAGASRQPQHF
v_call: TRBV24-1; cdr3_aa: CATSAGQGGANEKLFF
v_call: TRBV30; cdr3_aa: CACQRSRLNTEAFF